A selection of T cell receptor beta chains follows, all from one sample in a study of T cells after yellow fever vaccination. TCRdb re-called the 5' RACE reads through MiXCR, storing one row per CDR3 protein. The sample includes some 350,000 distinct CDR3 sequences, 11% of them seen just once. The sample here was PBMCs, taken on the day of the first yellow fever vaccination. The receptors shown here come from a man aged 18 to 29 who received the YFV17D yellow fever vaccine. CDR3s include the opening cysteine and the closing phenylalanine or tryptophan. D genes are given only for firm matches. Size is omitted from some rows. Given values are once, few, many or a class for expanded clones.

CDR3 length: 16; D gene: .; V gene: TRBV5-1; J gene: TRBJ1-1; clone size: few; CDR3 protein: CASSSTRDDRNTEAFF; CDR3 DNA: TGCGCCAGCAGCTCGACGCGGGATGATAGGAACACTGAAGCTTTCTTT
CDR3 length: 14; D gene: .; V gene: TRBV11-2; J gene: TRBJ2-2; clone size: few; CDR3 protein: CASSFGRNTGELFF; CDR3 DNA: TGTGCCAGCAGCTTCGGGCGGAACACCGGGGAGCTGTTTTTT
CDR3 length: 15; D gene: .; V gene: TRBV2; J gene: TRBJ1-6; clone size: .; CDR3 protein: CASSEGTVYNSPLHF; CDR3 DNA: TGTGCCAGCAGTGAAGGGACAGTTTATAATTCACCCCTCCACTTT
CDR3 length: 14; D gene: TRBD1; V gene: TRBV27; J gene: TRBJ1-5; clone size: few; CDR3 protein: CASSPDRVSQPQHF; CDR3 DNA: TGTGCCAGCAGCCCGGACAGGGTGAGTCAGCCCCAGCATTTT
CDR3 length: 14; D gene: TRBD2; V gene: TRBV20-1; J gene: TRBJ2-3; clone size: few; CDR3 protein: CSARDMGGGDTQYF; CDR3 DNA: TGCAGTGCTAGAGATATGGGGGGGGGAGATACGCAGTATTTT
CDR3 length: 15; D gene: .; V gene: TRBV6-4; J gene: TRBJ2-1; clone size: .; CDR3 protein: CASSVSDEVSNEQFF; CDR3 DNA: TGTGCCAGCAGTGTAAGTGACGAGGTTTCTAATGAGCAGTTCTTC
CDR3 length: 14; D gene: .; V gene: TRBV7-2; J gene: TRBJ1-4; clone size: few; CDR3 protein: CASSLTGTRLQLFF; CDR3 DNA: TGTGCCAGCAGCTTAACGGGGACCAGGCTCCAACTGTTTTTT
CDR3 length: 16; D gene: .; V gene: TRBV5-5; J gene: TRBJ1-5; clone size: few; CDR3 protein: CASSLAGRASNQPQHF; CDR3 DNA: TGTGCCAGCAGCTTGGCGGGGCGGGCAAGCAATCAGCCCCAGCATTTT
CDR3 length: 14; D gene: .; V gene: TRBV5-1; J gene: TRBJ1-4; clone size: few; CDR3 protein: CASSAGWGDEKLFF; CDR3 DNA: TGCGCCAGCAGCGCAGGGTGGGGAGATGAAAAACTGTTTTTT
CDR3 length: 13; D gene: .; V gene: TRBV7-2; J gene: TRBJ1-1; clone size: few; CDR3 protein: CASSEDVGTEAFF; CDR3 DNA: TGTGCCAGCAGCGAGGACGTCGGGACTGAAGCTTTCTTT
CDR3 length: 15; D gene: TRBD1; V gene: TRBV5-1; J gene: TRBJ2-2; clone size: few; CDR3 protein: CASSASGTGPGELFF; CDR3 DNA: TGCGCCAGCAGCGCCTCCGGGACAGGGCCCGGGGAGCTGTTTTTT
CDR3 length: 18; D gene: TRBD2; V gene: TRBV12-3/TRBV12-4; J gene: TRBJ2-1; clone size: once; CDR3 protein: CASSLTSGGRFSYNEQFF; CDR3 DNA: TGTGCCAGCAGTTTGACTAGCGGGGGGCGCTTCTCCTACAATGAGCAGTTCTTC
CDR3 length: 15; D gene: .; V gene: TRBV24-1; J gene: TRBJ2-3; clone size: many; CDR3 protein: CATSLGRTYTDTQYF; CDR3 DNA: TGTGCCACCAGTTTAGGCAGGACCTACACAGATACGCAGTATTTT
CDR3 length: 15; D gene: .; V gene: TRBV5-1; J gene: TRBJ2-6; clone size: many; CDR3 protein: CASSLYSSGANVLTF; CDR3 DNA: TGCGCCAGCAGCTTATACAGCTCTGGGGCCAACGTCCTGACTTTC
CDR3 length: 16; D gene: .; V gene: TRBV15; J gene: TRBJ1-2; clone size: few; CDR3 protein: CATSIDYTDGYYGYTF; CDR3 DNA: TGTGCCACCAGCATTGATTATACAGACGGCTATTATGGCTACACCTTC
CDR3 length: 14; D gene: TRBD2; V gene: TRBV5-1; J gene: TRBJ2-3; clone size: .; CDR3 protein: CASTAGGFADTQYF; CDR3 DNA: TGCGCCAGCACAGCGGGGGGGTTCGCAGATACGCAGTATTTT
CDR3 length: 16; D gene: .; V gene: TRBV5-1; J gene: TRBJ1-6; clone size: .; CDR3 protein: CASSLYGSSYNSPLHF; CDR3 DNA: TGCGCCAGCAGCTTGTATGGCAGCTCCTATAATTCACCCCTCCACTTT
CDR3 length: 12; D gene: .; V gene: TRBV6-6; J gene: TRBJ2-5; clone size: many; CDR3 protein: CASSRTIETQYF; CDR3 DNA: TGTGCCAGCAGTAGGACCATCGAGACCCAGTACTTC
CDR3 length: 14; D gene: TRBD1; V gene: TRBV20-1; J gene: TRBJ1-5; clone size: few; CDR3 protein: CSATATGDLRAQHF; CDR3 DNA: TGCAGTGCTACGGCTACAGGGGATTTGCGGGCCCAGCATTTT
CDR3 length: 14; D gene: .; V gene: TRBV6-1; J gene: TRBJ1-1; clone size: .; CDR3 protein: CASSIQGMNTEAFF; CDR3 DNA: TGTGCCAGCAGTATTCAGGGGATGAACACTGAAGCTTTCTTT
CDR3 length: 19; D gene: .; V gene: TRBV4-3; J gene: TRBJ1-4; clone size: few; CDR3 protein: CASSQTPMVRAATNEKLFF; CDR3 DNA: TGCGCCAGCAGCCAAACCCCGATGGTCAGGGCTGCAACTAATGAAAAACTGTTTTTT
CDR3 length: 15; D gene: TRBD2; V gene: TRBV9; J gene: TRBJ2-5; clone size: few; CDR3 protein: CASSASGGYQETQYF; CDR3 DNA: TGTGCCAGCAGCGCCAGCGGGGGGTACCAAGAGACCCAGTACTTC
CDR3 length: 14; D gene: .; V gene: TRBV7-2; J gene: TRBJ1-6; clone size: once; CDR3 protein: CASSVQTYNSPLHF; CDR3 DNA: TGTGCCAGCAGCGTACAGACTTATAATTCACCCCTCCACTTT
CDR3 length: 13; D gene: .; V gene: TRBV7-3; J gene: TRBJ2-1; clone size: few; CDR3 protein: CASSLHSYNEQFF; CDR3 DNA: TGTGCCAGCAGCTTACACTCCTACAATGAGCAGTTCTTC
CDR3 length: 13; D gene: .; V gene: TRBV7-3; J gene: TRBJ2-5; clone size: .; CDR3 protein: CASSLHDQETQYF; CDR3 DNA: TGTGCCAGCAGCCTTCACGACCAAGAGACCCAGTACTTC
CDR3 length: 14; D gene: TRBD1; V gene: TRBV7-2; J gene: TRBJ1-5; clone size: .; CDR3 protein: CASSRDRASQPQHF; CDR3 DNA: TGTGCCAGCAGCCGGGACAGGGCGAGTCAGCCCCAGCATTTT
CDR3 length: 14; D gene: .; V gene: TRBV2; J gene: TRBJ1-1; clone size: .; CDR3 protein: CASYLVGGNTEAFF; CDR3 DNA: TGTGCCAGCTATCTGGTAGGGGGGAACACTGAAGCTTTCTTT
CDR3 length: 16; D gene: TRBD2; V gene: TRBV5-4; J gene: TRBJ2-1; clone size: few; CDR3 protein: CASMATTSGVGYEQFF; CDR3 DNA: TGTGCCAGCATGGCCACCACTAGCGGGGTGGGGTATGAGCAGTTCTTC
CDR3 length: 15; D gene: TRBD1; V gene: TRBV11-2; J gene: TRBJ1-1; clone size: .; CDR3 protein: CASRVSGQGPTEAFF; CDR3 DNA: TGTGCCAGCAGGGTTTCTGGACAGGGTCCGACTGAAGCTTTCTTT
CDR3 length: 13; D gene: .; V gene: TRBV4-3; J gene: TRBJ2-7; clone size: many; CDR3 protein: CASSQLIRYEQYF; CDR3 DNA: TGCGCCAGCAGCCAATTGATAAGGTACGAGCAGTACTTC
CDR3 length: 15; D gene: .; V gene: TRBV5-1; J gene: TRBJ2-3; clone size: few; CDR3 protein: CASSLQATGTDTQYF; CDR3 DNA: TGCGCCAGCAGCTTGCAGGCGACCGGCACAGATACGCAGTATTTT